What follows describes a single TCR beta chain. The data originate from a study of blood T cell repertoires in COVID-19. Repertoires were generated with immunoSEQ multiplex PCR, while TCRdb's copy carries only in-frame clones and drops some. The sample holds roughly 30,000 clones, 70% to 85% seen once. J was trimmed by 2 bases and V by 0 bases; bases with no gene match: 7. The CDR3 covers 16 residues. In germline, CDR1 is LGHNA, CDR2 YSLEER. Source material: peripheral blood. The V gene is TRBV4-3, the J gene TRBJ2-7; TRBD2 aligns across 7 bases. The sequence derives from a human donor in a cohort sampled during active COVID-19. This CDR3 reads CASSQDLERGPYEQYF. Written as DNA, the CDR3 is TGCGCCAGCAGCCAAGATCTTGAGCGGGGTCCCTACGAGCAGTACTTC.